This T cell receptor (beta chain) was documented in a study of blood T cell repertoires in COVID-19. The assay was immunoSEQ multiplex PCR, and TCRdb's table has in-frame clones only and misses some. The sample has 250,000 to 350,000 clones, nearly 90% seen once. Germline-derived CDR1 and CDR2 are SGHRS and YFSETQ. The CDR3 has 15 residues. V shed 0 bases and J 7 bases; nucleotides not matched to a gene: 4. V is TRBV5-1 and J is TRBJ1-6; 7 positions agree with TRBD1. Specimen: PBMCs or T cells enriched from blood (not recorded which). This sequence was found in a woman under 30 with acute COVID-19. The CDR3 region is CASSLGGTENSPLHF. The CDR3 nucleotides read TGCGCCAGCAGCTTGGGTGGGACAGAAAATTCACCCCTCCACTTT.